This TCR beta chain was identified in a study of T-cell memory formation after mild COVID-19. From the 5' RACE reads, TCRdb called clonotypes with MiXCR, one entry per CDR3 protein. The sample lists about 180,000 distinct CDR3 sequences; about 18% were seen once. Sequenced material: PBMCs or a T cell subset sorted from them (not recorded which). The source is a man younger than 35 who had mild COVID-19 (a few samples of this study predate the infection). Cell type and time point are not known.

CDR3 residues: CSAPSRGPGFGSPLHF. The CDR3 coding sequence is TGCAGTGCGCCGAGCAGGGGGCCCGGCTTCGGATCACCCCTCCACTTT. The V call is TRBV20-1, the J call TRBJ1-6; TRBD1 aligns across 8 bases. V lost 6 bases and J lost 10; bases outside the gene matches: 17. The germline V gene encodes CDR1 DFQATT and CDR2 SNEGSKA (reference sequence). This CDR3 has 16 residues.